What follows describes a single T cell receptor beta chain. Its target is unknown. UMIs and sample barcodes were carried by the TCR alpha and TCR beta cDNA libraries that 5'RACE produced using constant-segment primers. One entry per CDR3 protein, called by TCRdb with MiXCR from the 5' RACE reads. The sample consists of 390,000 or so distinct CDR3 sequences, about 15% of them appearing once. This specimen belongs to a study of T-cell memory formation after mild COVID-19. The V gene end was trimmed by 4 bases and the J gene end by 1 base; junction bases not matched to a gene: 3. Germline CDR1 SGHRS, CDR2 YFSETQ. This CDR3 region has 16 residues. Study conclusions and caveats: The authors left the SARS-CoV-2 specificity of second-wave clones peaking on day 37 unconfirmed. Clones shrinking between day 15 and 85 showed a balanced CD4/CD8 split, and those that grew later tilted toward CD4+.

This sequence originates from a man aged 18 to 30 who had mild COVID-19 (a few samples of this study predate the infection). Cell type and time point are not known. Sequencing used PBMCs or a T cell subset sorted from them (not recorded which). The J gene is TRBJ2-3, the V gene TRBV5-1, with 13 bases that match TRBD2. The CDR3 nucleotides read TGCGCCAGCAGCACGGGGACTAGCGGGGGCACAGATACGCAGTATTTT. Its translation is CASSTGTSGGTDTQYF. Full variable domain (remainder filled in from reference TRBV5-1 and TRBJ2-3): KAGVTQTPRYLIKTRGQQVTLSCSPISGHRSVSWYQQTPGQGLQFLFEYFSETQRNKGNFPGRFSGRQFSNSRSEMNVSTLELGDSALYLCASSTGTSGGTDTQYFGPGTRLTVL.